Following are 11 T cell receptor beta chains from one sample sequenced in a study of cytomegalovirus exposure and HLA in healthy donors. The PCR ran on 60 Vbeta and 13 Jbeta primers. The assay was immunoSEQ multiplex PCR, and TCRdb's table has in-frame clones only and misses some. The profile shows just over 150,000 clones, approximately 80% of them singletons. Input material: PBMCs. The receptors shown here come from a male donor in good health and CMV-seropositive.

J is TRBJ2-2 and V is TRBV5-1, with D possibly matching TRBD1 (5 bases). V dropped 0 bases and J dropped 6 bases, with 12 bases sitting between them. Germline V gives CDR1 SGHRS, CDR2 YFSETQ. The CDR3 length is 15 residues. The CDR3 DNA follows: TGCGCCAGCAGCTTGGAGTCTAGGGGTGCCGGGGAGCTGTTTTTT. This encodes CASSLESRGAGELFF.

This chain uses TRBV25-1 with TRBJ1-2; 9 bases align to TRBD1. The CDR3 covers 16 residues. CDR1 is MGHDK and CDR2 is SYGVNS in the germline V gene. The V segment lost 4 bases and the J segment 2 bases; nucleotides outside the gene matches: 8. Written as DNA, the CDR3 is TGTGCCAGCAGTGGGGGACAGGGAAGGGCGAACTATGGCTACACCTTC. It yields the protein CASSGGQGRANYGYTF.

V is TRBV6-5 and J is TRBJ2-3; 7 nucleotides line up with TRBD1. The CDR3 length is 15 residues. The germline gives CDR1 MNHEY, CDR2 SVGAGI. V lost 6 bases, J lost 1 base, and 7 bases stayed unmatched. CDR3 bases: TGTGCCAGCAGCCCTACAGGGGCCCGCACAGATACGCAGTATTTT. Translating gives CASSPTGARTDTQYF.

The chain carries TRBV5-6 and TRBJ2-1; 8 nucleotides agree with TRBD2. The CDR3 is 13 residues long. CDR1 is SGHDT and CDR2 is YYEEEE in the germline V gene. Trimming cost V 1 base and J 7 bases; bases outside gene matches: 1. The chain's CDR3 is CASSLLAGNEQFF. In DNA, the CDR3 is TGTGCCAGCAGCTTGTTAGCGGGGAATGAGCAGTTCTTC.

This clone has a handful of counts. The chain couples TRBV6-5 to TRBJ2-2, with D possibly matching TRBD2 (5 bases). Germline V gene sequence: CDR1 MNHEY, CDR2 SVGAGI. The V and J ends lost 2 bases and 4 bases respectively, with 11 bases between them. The CDR3 consists of 15 residues. The CDR3 here is CASSYDPAGTGELFF. The CDR3 DNA follows: TGTGCCAGCAGTTACGACCCGGCGGGCACCGGGGAGCTGTTTTTT.

The V gene is TRBV27, the J gene TRBJ2-5; TRBD2 agrees at 7 bases. Per the germline V gene, CDR1 is MNHEY and CDR2 is SMNVEV (reference sequence). This CDR3 has 15 residues. Unmatched junction bases numbered 11, after V lost 6 bases and J lost 4 bases. In nucleotides, the CDR3 is TGTGCCAGCAGACATAAGGGAGGGCCGGGAGAGACCCAGTACTTC. This gives the protein CASRHKGGPGETQYF.

The gene calls are TRBV2 and TRBJ1-5; unclear D gene. Germline V gene lookup returns CDR1 SNHLY and CDR2 FYNNEI. V lost 1 base and J 5 bases, leaving 12 bases between the germline ends. The CDR3 runs to 15 residues. As DNA, the CDR3 is TGTGCCAGCAGTGAAGGGAGTACAAGGCATCAGCCCCAGCATTTT. It encodes CASSEGSTRHQPQHF.

This clone was counted only a few times. This sequence joins TRBV5-1 and TRBJ2-5; D not certain. The CDR3 is 13 amino acids. With 0 bases removed from V and 5 bases from J, the gap between germline ends came to 8 bases. Per the germline V gene, CDR1 is SGHRS and CDR2 is YFSETQ. In nucleotides, the CDR3 is TGCGCCAGCAGCTTGGGGTCTGAGGAGACCCAGTACTTC. Translation gives CASSLGSEETQYF. The full variable domain, rest sourced from reference TRBV5-1 and TRBJ2-5, is KAGVTQTPRYLIKTRGQQVTLSCSPISGHRSVSWYQQTPGQGLQFLFEYFSETQRNKGNFPGRFSGRQFSNSRSEMNVSTLELGDSALYLCASSLGSEETQYFGPGTRLLVL.

The chain has TRBV5-1 and TRBJ1-1; D may be TRBD1 (6 bases). The CDR3 loop spans 15 amino acids. V was pared by 4 bases and J by 4 bases, with 17 bases between. Germline CDR1 is SGHRS and CDR2 is YFSETQ. This chain's CDR3 is CASSETRQGITEAFF. The CDR3 DNA is TGCGCCAGCAGCGAAACCCGGCAGGGGATCACTGAAGCTTTCTTT.

The CDR3 DNA reads TGTGCCAGCAGCTTAAACCGCCTAGCGGGAGGCGAGCAGTACTTC. This encodes CASSLNRLAGGEQYF. This chain uses TRBV7-2 with TRBJ2-7, with 11 bases matching TRBD2. Germline V gene lookup returns CDR1 SGHTA and CDR2 FQGNSA. Trimming at V came to 2 bases and at J to 6 bases, leaving 6 bases not matched to a gene. The CDR3 runs to 15 residues. Filled out from reference TRBV7-2 and TRBJ2-7, the complete variable domain reads GAGVSQSPSNKVTEKGKDVELRCDPISGHTALYWYRQSLGQGLEFLIYFQGNSAPDKSGLPSDRFSAERTGGSVSTLTIQRTQQEDSAVYLCASSLNRLAGGEQYFGPGTRLTVT.

This chain joins TRBV30 and TRBJ1-6; 8 bases align to TRBD1. V shed 5 bases, J shed 7 bases, and the junction held 10 bases outside the gene matches. The CDR3 covers 15 residues. Germline values: CDR1 GTSNPN, CDR2 SVGIG (reference sequence). In DNA form, the CDR3 reads TGTGCCTGGGGTCACAGGGGGAAAGGGAATTCACCCCTCCACTTT. Its translation is CAWGHRGKGNSPLHF. Using reference TRBV30 and TRBJ1-6 for the parts outside the CDR3, the full variable domain is SQTIHQWPATLVQPVGSPLSLECTVEGTSNPNLYWYRQAAGRGLQLLFYSVGIGQISSEVPQNLSASRPQDRQFILSSKKLLLSDSGFYLCAWGHRGKGNSPLHFGNGTRLTVT.